Described below is a single T cell receptor beta chain sequence and its context. The target antigen is unknown. One entry per CDR3 protein results from TCRdb running MiXCR on the 5' RACE reads. The table includes about 300,000 distinct CDR3 sequences, about 6.9% detected once. V lost 3 bases and J 1 base, leaving 13 bases between the germline ends. CDR3 length: 14 residues. The germline V gene encodes CDR1 DFQATT and CDR2 SNEGSKA (reference sequence). This sample is drawn from a study of T cells after yellow fever vaccination. Study-level findings and limits: Reappearing after the booster were most of the clones from primary vaccination (approximately 96% CD4, approximately 89% CD8). Weaker, the secondary response peaked sooner, at day 5 versus 15.

This sequence originates from a man aged 18 to 35 who received the YFV17D yellow fever vaccine. The sample here was PBMCs, taken roughly 46 days after the first yellow fever vaccination. V usage is TRBV20-1 and J usage is TRBJ2-7; D possibly corresponds to TRBD2 (6 bases). CDR3 coding DNA: TGCAGTGCTAGTGGGACTGAAGTTTCCTACGAGCAGTACTTC. It yields the protein CSASGTEVSYEQYF.